The clone carrying this T cell receptor (delta chain) was seen only a few times. Only one base separates this from a far larger clonotype, so it likely reflects a read error. Different DNA sequences within this sample yield the same CDR3. This sample is drawn from a study of γδ T cells in repeated Plasmodium falciparum infection. TCRdb redid clone calling on the multiplex PCR reads using CATT. The sample has 45,000 to 60,000 delta-chain clones, 1.5% to 2% seen once. V was pared by 7 bases and J by 3 bases, with 14 bases of the junction left unmatched. The CDR3 extends over 17 amino acids. Germline V CDR1 and CDR2: GEAIGNYY, EKD. Bulk repertoires came from Vgamma9/Vdelta2+ or Vdelta2-negative gammadelta T cells flow-sorted from PBMC.

The material sequenced was gamma-delta T cells from blood. The gene calls are TRDV2 and TRDJ1; 12 bases fit TRDD3. TCRdb is silent on the J gene; assignment here came from matching the DNA to germline. The sequence came from a pool of human donors (malaria-infected and uninfected, not separated). Written as DNA, the CDR3 is TGTGCCTGCGAAGCCCTTTTTACTGGGGGATACTCCGATAAACTCATCTTT. Its protein is CACEALFTGGYSDKLIF.